Sequencing of this T cell receptor (beta chain) was carried out in a study of T cell responses to AZD1222 COVID-19 vaccine. Background on the study: Analyses pooled second doses at about 4 or about 12 weeks.

Profiling relied on immunoSEQ multiplex PCR, and the TCRdb table lists in-frame clones only, not all of them. The sample records approximately 110,000 clones, roughly 90% being singletons. Turning to this clone: Its antigen remains unidentified.

General study findings and limits: Two AZD1222 doses significantly raised spike-specific TCR breadth and depth over controls.

CDR1 is SGHDT, CDR2 YYEEEE, per germline. The V end was cut by 4 bases, the J end by 4 bases, with 14 bases between. The CDR3 runs 14 residues. The sample here was peripheral blood, taken on day 0 of AZD1222 vaccination. J is TRBJ1-2 and V is TRBV5-6; tentatively, D is TRBD1 (6 bases). This TCR was sampled from an adult in good health. CDR3 residues: CASSPDGRGYGYTF. The CDR3 DNA reads TGTGCCAGCAGCCCCGACGGCAGGGGCTATGGCTACACCTTC.